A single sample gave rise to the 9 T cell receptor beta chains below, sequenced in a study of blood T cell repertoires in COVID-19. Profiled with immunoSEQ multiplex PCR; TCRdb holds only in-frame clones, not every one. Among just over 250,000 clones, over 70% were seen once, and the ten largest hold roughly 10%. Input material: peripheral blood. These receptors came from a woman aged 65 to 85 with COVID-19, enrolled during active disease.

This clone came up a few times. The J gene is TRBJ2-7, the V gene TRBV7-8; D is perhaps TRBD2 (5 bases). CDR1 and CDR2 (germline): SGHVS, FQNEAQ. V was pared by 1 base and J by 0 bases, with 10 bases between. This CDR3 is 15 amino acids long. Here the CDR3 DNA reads TGTGCCAGCAGCTTAGTTGTGGGGAGCTCCTACGAGCAGTACTTC. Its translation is CASSLVVGSSYEQYF. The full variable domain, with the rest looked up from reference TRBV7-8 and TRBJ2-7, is GAGVSQSPRYKVAKRGQDVALRCDPISGHVSLFWYQQALGQGPEFLTYFQNEAQLDKSGLPSDRFFAERPEGSVSTLKIQRTQQEDSAVYLCASSLVVGSSYEQYFGPGTRLTVT.

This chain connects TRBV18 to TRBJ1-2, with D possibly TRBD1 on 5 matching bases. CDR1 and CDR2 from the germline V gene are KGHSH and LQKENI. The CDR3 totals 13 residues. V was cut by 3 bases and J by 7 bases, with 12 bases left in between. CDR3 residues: CASSPQGQGGYTF. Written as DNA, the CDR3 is TGTGCCAGCTCACCCCAAGGGCAGGGTGGCTACACCTTC.

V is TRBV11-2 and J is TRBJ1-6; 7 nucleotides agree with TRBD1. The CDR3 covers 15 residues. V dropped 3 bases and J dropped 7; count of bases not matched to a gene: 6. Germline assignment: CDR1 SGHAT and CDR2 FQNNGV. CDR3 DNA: TGTGCCAGCAGCTTCGACAGGGTGGTGAATTCACCCCTCCACTTT. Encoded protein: CASSFDRVVNSPLHF.

For the CDR3, the DNA is TGTGCCAGCTCACCTTGGACAGGGGACGAGCAGTACTTC. Residues: CASSPWTGDEQYF. This chain joins TRBV18 and TRBJ2-7, with TRBD1 matching 9 bases. Germline assignment: CDR1 KGHSH and CDR2 LQKENI. The CDR3 totals 13 residues. The trim removed 3 bases at V and 5 bases at J, leaving 2 bases unmatched.

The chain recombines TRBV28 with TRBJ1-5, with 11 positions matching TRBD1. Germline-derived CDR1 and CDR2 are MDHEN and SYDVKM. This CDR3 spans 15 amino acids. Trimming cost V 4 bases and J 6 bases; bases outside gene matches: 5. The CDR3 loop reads CASSWGQGVSQPQHF. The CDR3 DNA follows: TGTGCCAGCAGTTGGGGACAGGGGGTCAGTCAGCCCCAGCATTTT.

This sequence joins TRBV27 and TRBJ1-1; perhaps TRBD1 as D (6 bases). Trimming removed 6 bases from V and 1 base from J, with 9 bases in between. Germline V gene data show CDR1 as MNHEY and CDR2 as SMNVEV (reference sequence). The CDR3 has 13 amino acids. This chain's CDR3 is CASRIQGNTEAFF. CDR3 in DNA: TGTGCCAGCAGGATACAGGGGAACACTGAAGCTTTCTTT.

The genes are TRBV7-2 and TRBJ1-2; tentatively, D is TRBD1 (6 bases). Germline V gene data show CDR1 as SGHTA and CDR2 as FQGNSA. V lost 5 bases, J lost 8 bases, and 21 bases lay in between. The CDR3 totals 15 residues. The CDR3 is CASSLTIRGSQGYTF. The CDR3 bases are TGTGCCAGCAGCCTCACGATCAGGGGTTCCCAAGGCTACACCTTC. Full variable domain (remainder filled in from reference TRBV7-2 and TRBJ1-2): GAGVSQSPSNKVTEKGKDVELRCDPISGHTALYWYRQSLGQGLEFLIYFQGNSAPDKSGLPSDRFSAERTGGSVSTLTIQRTQQEDSAVYLCASSLTIRGSQGYTFGSGTRLTVV.

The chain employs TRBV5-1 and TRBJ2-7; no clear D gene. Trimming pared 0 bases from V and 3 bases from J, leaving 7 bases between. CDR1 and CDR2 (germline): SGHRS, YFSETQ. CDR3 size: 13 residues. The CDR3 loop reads CASSLAPSYEQYF. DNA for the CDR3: TGCGCCAGCAGCTTGGCTCCGAGCTACGAGCAGTACTTC. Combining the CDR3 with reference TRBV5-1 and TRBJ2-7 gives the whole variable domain KAGVTQTPRYLIKTRGQQVTLSCSPISGHRSVSWYQQTPGQGLQFLFEYFSETQRNKGNFPGRFSGRQFSNSRSEMNVSTLELGDSALYLCASSLAPSYEQYFGPGTRLTVT.

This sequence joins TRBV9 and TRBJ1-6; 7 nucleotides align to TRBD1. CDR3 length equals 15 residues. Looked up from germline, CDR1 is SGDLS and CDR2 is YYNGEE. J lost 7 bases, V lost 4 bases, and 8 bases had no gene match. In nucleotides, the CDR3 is TGTGCCAGCAGCCCCCGACAGGGTCGCAATTCACCCCTCCACTTT. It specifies CASSPRQGRNSPLHF.